Listed below are T cell receptor beta chains from one sample, sequenced in a study of T cell responses to AZD1222 COVID-19 vaccine. The table came from immunoSEQ multiplex PCR; TCRdb's copy has only in-frame clones and leaves some out. The sample lists 140,000 or so clones, around 84% occurring once. Here the sequenced sample was peripheral blood, taken 28 days after the second AZD1222 dose. These receptors originate from an adult who received the AZD1222 COVID-19 vaccine. Both conserved end residues are part of each CDR3. D genes are given only for firm matches.

TRBV28	TRBJ1-3	NA	CASSAPPGGVDTIYF
TRBV6-9	TRBJ1-1	NA	CASSYQINTEAFF
TRBV30	TRBJ2-7	NA	CAWSGLRGVEQYF
TRBV18	TRBJ2-5	NA	CASSPVQRLETQYF
TRBV6-6	TRBJ1-1	NA	CASIQGRTTEAFF
TRBV5-4	TRBJ2-7	TRBD1	CASSTGTDSSYEQYF
TRBV5-1	TRBJ2-3	TRBD2	CASSLGLAGGSTDTQYF
TRBV15	TRBJ1-2	NA	CATSTNGGKSGYTF
TRBV28	TRBJ2-5	NA	CASNSGGTQYF
TRBV30	TRBJ1-5	NA	CAWSVMRGLGNQPQHF
TRBV5-1	TRBJ1-2	NA	CASSLADPNYGYTF
TRBV25-1	TRBJ2-7	NA	CASSEFADYEQYF
TRBV5-1	TRBJ1-1	NA	CASSLTLPTEAFF
TRBV19	TRBJ1-1	TRBD1	CASSLTGEGTEAFF
TRBV11-2	TRBJ2-5	NA	CASSLVGPGEYF
TRBV7-7	TRBJ2-3	NA	CASSFTPQSTDTQYF
TRBV29-1	TRBJ2-5	TRBD2	CSAVAGGETQYF
TRBV29-1	TRBJ2-5	NA	CSVRRDSGTQYF
TRBV3-1/TRBV3-2	TRBJ1-1	NA	CASSQGPGTRVTEAFF
TRBV5-1	TRBJ2-2	TRBD1	CASRAGTGAGELFF
TRBV10-3	TRBJ2-7	TRBD2	CAIRGGTNEQYF
TRBV28	TRBJ1-4	NA	CASSLWQRNEKLFF
TRBV27	TRBJ2-3	NA	CASSTIGLEDTQYF
TRBV5-1	TRBJ2-2	TRBD2	CASSYLAGGVTGELFF
TRBV18	TRBJ2-5	NA	CASSRTQETQYF
TRBV6-1	TRBJ2-3	TRBD2	CASSEATSGGTDTQYF
TRBV4-1	TRBJ1-6	NA	CASSTRQESSYNSPLHF
TRBV4-2	TRBJ1-1	NA	CAYSGGGTEAFF
TRBV19	TRBJ1-3	NA	CASSTSTGNTIYF
TRBV7-5	TRBJ2-3	NA	CARSGRLAGATVPSTDTQYF
TRBV7-8	TRBJ2-5	TRBD1	CASSLVGQGDSQYF
TRBV6-5	TRBJ2-5	NA	CASQGLAETQYF
TRBV7-8	TRBJ1-1	NA	CASSLVEGMETEAFF
TRBV12-3/TRBV12-4	TRBJ1-3	NA	CASSFRVHTIYF
TRBV7-2	TRBJ1-5	NA	CASSLRAGLFMPQHF
TRBV5-4	TRBJ2-7	TRBD1	CASSQAGQGGSEQYF
TRBV6-1	TRBJ1-1	NA	CASSESFRGRTEAFF
TRBV7-6	TRBJ2-2	NA	CASSLLTSDGELFF
TRBV27	TRBJ2-3	NA	CASSRAQTLPAYF
TRBV11-2	TRBJ1-4	TRBD1	CASSLGGGRNEKLFF
TRBV3-1/TRBV3-2	TRBJ1-2	NA	CASSQGSNGYTF
TRBV28	TRBJ2-5	NA	CASSPRARRTQYF
TRBV12-3/TRBV12-4	TRBJ1-6	NA	CASGYRDSPLHF